This is a list of T cell receptor beta chains from one sample in a study of cytomegalovirus exposure and HLA in healthy donors. Assay: immunoSEQ multiplex PCR; the TCRdb copy retains only in-frame clones and omits some. The sample yields roughly 290,000 clones, roughly 80% seen once. The sequencing sample was made of PBMCs. These receptors all stem from a girl aged 2 to 9 in good health and CMV-seronegative. The CDR3 runs from the conserved cysteine through the conserved F or W. The D gene is left open where the match is weak. Size values are once, few and many counts, or a class for expanded clones, and some rows have none.

size	V	D	J	DNA	CDR3
-	TRBV12-2	-	TRBJ2-7	TGTGCAAGTCGCTTACCAAATCCTAGCGGGGACCCCTACGAGCAGTACTTC	CASRLPNPSGDPYEQYF
few	TRBV30	-	TRBJ1-4	TGTGCCTGGGGACGCGACAGAGTCCCTAATAATGAAAAACTGTTTTTT	CAWGRDRVPNNEKLFF
-	TRBV6-5	TRBD2	TRBJ2-7	TGTGCCAGCAGTGGTAGCGGGGGCCATACCTACGAGCAGTACTTC	CASSGSGGHTYEQYF
few	TRBV2	TRBD2	TRBJ2-7	TGTGCCAGCAGTGGCGGACTAGCAGATTACGAGCAGTACTTC	CASSGGLADYEQYF
-	TRBV5-1	TRBD2	TRBJ2-1	TGCGCCAGCAGCTTGCTAGTTGTGGGGCCAGATAGCGGGAGGGCCTACAATGAGCAGTTCTTC	CASSLLVVGPDSGRAYNEQFF
-	TRBV27	-	TRBJ1-1	TGTGCCAGCAGCAGCCAGGGTTGGTCCATGAACACTGAAGCTTTCTTT	CASSSQGWSMNTEAFF
few	TRBV7-2	-	TRBJ2-3	TGTGCCAGCAGCTTAAACGGGGTGACGGGAGATACGCAGTATTTT	CASSLNGVTGDTQYF
-	TRBV14	TRBD2	TRBJ2-7	TGTGCCAGCAGCCGGGGGACTAGCAGATTCTACGAGCAGTACTTC	CASSRGTSRFYEQYF
-	TRBV5-6	-	TRBJ2-2	TGTGCCAGCACCAAGACGACAGAGCCCACCGGGGAGCTGTTTTTT	CASTKTTEPTGELFF
-	TRBV10-3	TRBD1	TRBJ1-1	TGTGCCATCACCCCCACAGGGGAAATTATGAACACTGAAGCTTTCTTT	CAITPTGEIMNTEAFF
-	TRBV10-3	-	TRBJ2-1	TGTGCCATCAGTGAAAGTTTGGAGCATATTGGGTTCTTC	CAISESLEHIGFF
-	TRBV27	TRBD1	TRBJ2-7	TGTGCCAGCAGCACAGGGGTCGGCGCTAAGGCGAGGTACGAGCAGTACTTC	CASSTGVGAKARYEQYF
-	TRBV2	-	TRBJ2-7	TGTGCCAGCAGGAACGAGAGAGCCCGAACCTACGAGCAGTACTTC	CASRNERARTYEQYF
-	TRBV4-2	TRBD2	TRBJ2-7	TGTGCCAGCAGCCAGCATGCGGGAGAATTTTACGAGCAGTACTTC	CASSQHAGEFYEQYF
-	TRBV6-1	-	TRBJ1-2	TGTGCCAGCAGTGCTACGACAGGACCCTATGGCTACACCTTC	CASSATTGPYGYTF
-	TRBV7-9	TRBD2	TRBJ2-4	TGTGCCAGCAGCCCGACTAGCGGGGGGCTCAAAAACATTCAGTACTTC	CASSPTSGGLKNIQYF
once	TRBV6-1	TRBD2	TRBJ2-5	TGTGCCAGCAGTGGGTGGGGGGGTCAGACCCAGTACTTC	CASSGWGGQTQYF
few	TRBV4-1	TRBD2	TRBJ2-5	TGCGCCAGCAGCCAGTCAGGGAGCGGGGGGGCCGAGGAGACCCAGTACTTC	CASSQSGSGGAEETQYF
-	TRBV5-1	TRBD2	TRBJ2-6	TGCGCCAGCAGCCCGCTGACTAGCGGGATCGCTGGGGCCAACGTCCTGACTTTC	CASSPLTSGIAGANVLTF
-	TRBV15	-	TRBJ2-1	TGTGCCACCGCCGTAGACTCCCCGGGGAATGAGCAGTTCTTC	CATAVDSPGNEQFF
-	TRBV6-5	-	TRBJ1-1	TGTGCCAGCAGTTACGCTTCAGGGTTAAGCACTGAAGCTTTCTTT	CASSYASGLSTEAFF
-	TRBV7-9	-	TRBJ1-1	TGTGCCAGCAGCTTAGCGGGACAACCGAACACTGAAGCTTTCTTT	CASSLAGQPNTEAFF
-	TRBV5-4	TRBD1	TRBJ2-5	TGTGCCAGCAGCTCCTCGACCGGGACAGCCAAAGAGACCCAGTACTTC	CASSSSTGTAKETQYF
-	TRBV7-6	-	TRBJ1-5	TGTGCCAGCAGCTTAGACTGGAGCAATTCGGTGCTCAATCAGCCCCAGCATTTT	CASSLDWSNSVLNQPQHF
-	TRBV29-1	-	TRBJ1-5	TGCAGCGTTGAAGTTGGGCTAAATCAGCCCCAGCATTTT	CSVEVGLNQPQHF
-	TRBV7-9	-	TRBJ1-4	TGTGCCAGCAGCTTAGCCGGTTTCAGGGGTTCAAAACTGTTTTTT	CASSLAGFRGSKLFF
-	TRBV9	TRBD1	TRBJ1-3	TGTGCCAGCAGCGTCGGGACAGGGGAGATGGTTGGAAACACCATATATTTT	CASSVGTGEMVGNTIYF
few	TRBV5-6	-	TRBJ1-5	TGTGCCAGCAGCTTGGGCAGTAGCAATCAGCCCCAGCATTTT	CASSLGSSNQPQHF
once	TRBV7-9	TRBD2	TRBJ2-1	TGTGCCAGCAGCCGGGGGGGGCAGTTCTTC	CASSRGGQFF
once	TRBV6-4	TRBD1	TRBJ1-3	TGTGCCAGCAGTGACTCCCCCGAGACTACAGGGGCGGGAAACACCATATATTTT	CASSDSPETTGAGNTIYF
-	TRBV27	TRBD1	TRBJ2-4	TGTGCCAGCAGTGATGGGACAGGGGGATACATTCAGTACTTC	CASSDGTGGYIQYF
-	TRBV2	-	TRBJ2-7	TGTGCCAGCAGTGGGCAGGGGCTCTACGAGCAGTACTTC	CASSGQGLYEQYF
-	TRBV18	TRBD1	TRBJ2-7	TGTGCCAGCTCACCACCGGGACAGGGGATCTACGAGCAGTACTTC	CASSPPGQGIYEQYF
-	TRBV13	TRBD1	TRBJ1-2	TGTGCCAGCAGCTCCCGGGACAGGGGGGTTTTCGATGGCTACACCTTC	CASSSRDRGVFDGYTF
few	TRBV2	-	TRBJ2-7	TGTGCCAGCAGTGATCGGCGGGCTCCGACCTACGAGCAGTACTTC	CASSDRRAPTYEQYF
-	TRBV5-1	TRBD1	TRBJ1-4	TGCGCCAGCAGCTTAGGGCCACAGGGGGCAGAAGAAAAACTGTTTTTT	CASSLGPQGAEEKLFF
-	TRBV6-1	-	TRBJ1-5	TGTGCCAGCAGAACCAGCGGTAATCAGCCCCAGCATTTT	CASRTSGNQPQHF
-	TRBV9	-	TRBJ1-1	TGTGCCAGCAGCGGGACAGACACTGAAGCTTTCTTT	CASSGTDTEAFF
-	TRBV4-1	TRBD1	TRBJ2-7	TGCGCCAGCAGCCAAGATTCACAGGGGAAATTCAAGCAGTACTTC	CASSQDSQGKFKQYF
-	TRBV27	TRBD1	TRBJ2-6	TGTGCCAGCAGTTTACAGGGACAGGGTCCCCCCTCTGGGGCCAACGTCCTGACTTTC	CASSLQGQGPPSGANVLTF
-	TRBV10-3	TRBD2	TRBJ2-3	TGTGCCATCAGTGAGTCAACTAGCGGGACATGGGCGCAGTATTTT	CAISESTSGTWAQYF
-	TRBV13	-	TRBJ2-3	TGTGCCAGCAGCTTAGCCGGCAGGGGGAGGATATCAGATACGCAGTATTTT	CASSLAGRGRISDTQYF
-	TRBV2	TRBD1	TRBJ2-3	TGTGCCAGCAGGCCGGGACAGGCCGGGGTAGATACGCAGTATTTT	CASRPGQAGVDTQYF
-	TRBV7-6	TRBD2	TRBJ2-2	TGTGCCAGCAGCCAAAGGACTAGCGGGGGGCCCAACACCGGGGAGCTGTTTTTT	CASSQRTSGGPNTGELFF
few	TRBV6-1	-	TRBJ2-3	TGTGCCAGCAGCGGGGGGCCCACAGATACGCAGTATTTT	CASSGGPTDTQYF
once	TRBV4-3	-	TRBJ1-6	TGCGCCAGCAGCCAAGATTTTTCGGGGTTAGGTTCACCCCTCCACTTT	CASSQDFSGLGSPLHF
few	TRBV7-9	TRBD2	TRBJ2-7	TGTGCCAGCAGGCAAACGACTAGCCCGTACGGCTACGAGCAGTACTTC	CASRQTTSPYGYEQYF
-	TRBV30	-	TRBJ2-2	TGTGCCTGGAGTGTACTTTCGGGTCACACCGGGGAGCTGTTTTTT	CAWSVLSGHTGELFF
-	TRBV7-2	TRBD1	TRBJ1-5	TGTGCCAGCAGCAAGGGACAGGGGGCCAATCAGCCCCAGCATTTT	CASSKGQGANQPQHF
-	TRBV10-1	TRBD1	TRBJ1-1	TGCGCCAGCAGAACCGACAGGGGAAAAAGGAACACTGAAGCTTTCTTT	CASRTDRGKRNTEAFF
-	TRBV6-1	-	TRBJ1-5	TGTGCCAGCAGGGACATTTATCAGCCCCAGCATTTT	CASRDIYQPQHF
-	TRBV5-3	TRBD1	TRBJ2-7	TGTGCCAGAGAGAGAAGATCCCGGGACAGGTCCTACGAGCAGTACTTC	CARERRSRDRSYEQYF
-	TRBV5-4	-	TRBJ1-5	TGTGCCAGCAGCGTAGACAGAGACAATCAGCCCCAGCATTTT	CASSVDRDNQPQHF
-	TRBV4-2	-	TRBJ1-5	TGTGCCAGCAGCCAGCAGGAGGGAAATCAGCCCCAGCATTTT	CASSQQEGNQPQHF
-	TRBV29-1	TRBD2	TRBJ2-7	TGCAGCGTTGAAATAGCGGGAGGGTTCTACGAGCAGTACTTC	CSVEIAGGFYEQYF
-	TRBV19	-	TRBJ2-7	TGTGCCAGTAGTATAGGCTCCGGGGAGCAGTACTTC	CASSIGSGEQYF
-	TRBV10-2	-	TRBJ1-6	TGCGCCAGCACGGCTAGTCGTTCACCCCTCCACTTT	CASTASRSPLHF
-	TRBV11-2	-	TRBJ2-1	TGTGCCAGCAGTGACCGACTAGTTAACTACAATGAGCAGTTCTTC	CASSDRLVNYNEQFF
once	TRBV4-1	-	TRBJ1-2	TGCGCCAGCAGCCAAGGGCATAGCAGCCTGGACTATGGCTACACCTTC	CASSQGHSSLDYGYTF
-	TRBV27	-	TRBJ1-5	TGTGCCAGCAGCCCTGTGGCAGGGGAGATTTTTAGGAGCAATCAGCCCCAGCATTTT	CASSPVAGEIFRSNQPQHF